Listed below are T cell receptor beta chains from one sample, sequenced in a study of blood T cell repertoires in COVID-19. Clones were read by immunoSEQ multiplex PCR, and TCRdb kept only the in-frame ones, dropping some. The sample consists of roughly 140,000 clones, around 82% of them appearing once. The sample comprised peripheral blood. The receptor source for this set is a woman in her fifties or sixties with acute or convalescent COVID-19. Both conserved end residues are part of each CDR3. A D gene is named only where the DNA matches it firmly. Size is stated for part of the rows, as once, few or many counts, or as a class when the clone is expanded.

V	D	J	length	size	DNA	CDR3
TRBV6-2/TRBV6-3	-	TRBJ1-6	12	-	TGTGCCAGCAGCGATCCGTGGAGGGGTCCCCACTTT	CASSDPWRGPHF
TRBV6-2/TRBV6-3	-	TRBJ2-1	17	-	TGTGCCAGCAGTTACCCCAGTTGGCGGCCTTTGTACAATGAGCAGTTCTTC	CASSYPSWRPLYNEQFF
TRBV18	-	TRBJ1-4	15	-	TGTGCCAGCTCATCCTCGCGGGCCACTAATGAAAAACTGTTTTTT	CASSSSRATNEKLFF
TRBV28	-	TRBJ2-6	17	-	TGTGCCAGCAGTTTATACCAGGGGTCTTCTGGGGCCAACGTCCTGACTTTC	CASSLYQGSSGANVLTF
TRBV3-1/TRBV3-2	-	TRBJ2-4	11	-	TGTGCCAGCAGCTCCCGGAACATTCAGTACTTC	CASSSRNIQYF
TRBV11-3	TRBD2	TRBJ2-1	17	-	TGTGCCAGCAGCTTGGGCTGGGGGAGCGGGGGGGCAGATGAGCAGTTCTTC	CASSLGWGSGGADEQFF
TRBV12-3/TRBV12-4	-	TRBJ2-7	12	many	TGTGCCAGCAGTTTGGGAAGGGGCGAGCAGTACTTC	CASSLGRGEQYF
TRBV12-3/TRBV12-4	-	TRBJ1-2	12	-	TGTGCCAGCAGCCCAGCTAACTATGGCTACACCTTC	CASSPANYGYTF
TRBV19	TRBD1	TRBJ1-6	16	-	TGTGCCAGGGGGAAAGGGGGCCTACTTTATAATTCACCCCTCCACTTT	CARGKGGLLYNSPLHF
TRBV5-1	-	TRBJ2-1	14	-	TGCGCCAGCAGCCCAAGGACAGAAGACAATGAGCAGTTCTTC	CASSPRTEDNEQFF
TRBV6-2/TRBV6-3	TRBD1	TRBJ2-1	17	-	TGTGCCAGCAGTTTCAACTTTCCGGACAGGGGTCACAATGAGCAGTTCTTC	CASSFNFPDRGHNEQFF
TRBV7-9	-	TRBJ2-3	15	-	TGTGCCAGCTTTTTCGGGGATGGGGGCACAGATACGCAGTATTTT	CASFFGDGGTDTQYF
TRBV29-1	-	TRBJ2-2	11	-	TGCAGCGGCAGGGAAACCGGGGAGCTGTTTTTT	CSGRETGELFF
TRBV30	-	TRBJ1-2	17	-	TGTGCCTGGGGTCAGTGGGACACCCAATCGCAGAACTATGGCTACACCTTC	CAWGQWDTQSQNYGYTF
TRBV5-1	-	TRBJ1-1	15	-	TGCGCCAGCAGCCCCGCCGGAGGGGGGGACACTGAAGCTTTCTTT	CASSPAGGGDTEAFF
TRBV5-1	-	TRBJ2-7	14	-	TGCGCCAGCAGCTTCCTACCCGAATCCTACGAGCAGTACTTC	CASSFLPESYEQYF
TRBV30	-	TRBJ1-4	11	-	TGTGCCTGGAGTGTAGCTGGAAAACTGTTTTTT	CAWSVAGKLFF
TRBV19	-	TRBJ2-1	15	-	TGTGCCAGTAGTATAGATATGCGGGGAAACGGCTTGCTGTTCTTC	CASSIDMRGNGLLFF
TRBV9	-	TRBJ2-7	14	-	TGTGCCAGCAGCGTAGGGACAGCATCCTACGAGCAGTACTTC	CASSVGTASYEQYF
TRBV5-8	-	TRBJ1-1	13	-	TGTGCCAGCAGCTTCCAGGAAAACACTGAAGCTTTCTTT	CASSFQENTEAFF
TRBV5-4	-	TRBJ2-7	14	-	TGTGCCAGCAGCTTGTATAGAAACTCCTACGAGCAGTACTTC	CASSLYRNSYEQYF
TRBV28	TRBD1	TRBJ2-1	15	-	TGTGCCAGCAGAACCCCGGGACAGGGGGCGGGTGAGCAGTTCTTC	CASRTPGQGAGEQFF
TRBV9	-	TRBJ1-2	17	-	TGTGCCAGCAGCCCCGGGGGGGAACAGATGTTTTTTGGTGGCTACACCTTC	CASSPGGEQMFFGGYTF
TRBV7-3	-	TRBJ1-1	15	-	TGTGCCAGCAGCTTAACGCTTGACAGGAACACTGAAGCTTTCTTT	CASSLTLDRNTEAFF
TRBV7-9	TRBD2	TRBJ2-1	15	-	TGTGCCAGCAGCCCCCCGGGGGGGAGAAACAATGAGCAGTTCTTC	CASSPPGGRNNEQFF
TRBV30	-	TRBJ1-1	11	-	TGTGCCTGGAGCAGGAACACTGAAGCTTTCTTT	CAWSRNTEAFF
TRBV19	-	TRBJ1-1	15	-	TGTGCCAGTAGTAGACTGGGACTGATGAACACTGAAGCTTTCTTT	CASSRLGLMNTEAFF
TRBV19	TRBD2	TRBJ2-7	14	-	TGTGCCAGTACCGAAACTAGCGTCGGCTACGAGCAGTACTTC	CASTETSVGYEQYF
TRBV2	TRBD1	TRBJ1-5	14	few	TGTGCCAGCAGTGCAGGGGGTCTCAATCAGCCCCAGCATTTT	CASSAGGLNQPQHF
TRBV29-1	-	TRBJ2-5	12	-	TGCAGCGTTGTATCAGGTTCGGAGACCCAGTACTTC	CSVVSGSETQYF
TRBV6-5	TRBD1	TRBJ1-6	13	-	TGTGCCACCTGGGACAGGGTAAATTCACCCCTCCACTTT	CATWDRVNSPLHF
TRBV2	-	TRBJ1-6	16	few	TGTGCCAGCAGTGAATTCTGGGGACTTCATAATTCACCCCTCCACTTT	CASSEFWGLHNSPLHF
TRBV4-1	TRBD2	TRBJ2-5	17	-	TGCGCCAGCAGCCAAGAACGCCTGGGAGGGATCGGCGAGACCCAGTACTTC	CASSQERLGGIGETQYF
TRBV7-2	TRBD1	TRBJ2-2	16	-	TGTGCCAGCAGCCCCCAACAGGGGGCGTTAAGCGGGGAGCTGTTTTTT	CASSPQQGALSGELFF
TRBV7-9	-	TRBJ2-7	13	few	TGTGCCAGCGAGGCAGAGGATCGATACGAGCAGTACTTC	CASEAEDRYEQYF
TRBV19	-	TRBJ1-6	14	-	TGTGCCAGTAGTGGGCAGGGAGGGAATTCACCCCTCCACTTT	CASSGQGGNSPLHF
TRBV4-2	-	TRBJ1-2	12	-	TGTGCCAGCAGCCTAGCTAACTATGGCTACACCTTC	CASSLANYGYTF
TRBV5-1	-	TRBJ1-2	11	-	TGCGCCAGCAGCTTGGGTTTAGGCTACACCTTC	CASSLGLGYTF
TRBV5-1	TRBD2	TRBJ2-3	16	-	TGCGCCAGCAGCTCCATGGGACGGGGGGACACAGATACGCAGTATTTT	CASSSMGRGDTDTQYF
TRBV10-3	-	TRBJ1-2	14	-	TGTGCCATCAGTGACGGGGGTAACGACTATGGCTACACCTTC	CAISDGGNDYGYTF
TRBV7-9	TRBD1	TRBJ1-2	16	-	TGTGCCAGCAGCGTACTGACAGGGTCCGGGCCCAGTGGCTACACCTTC	CASSVLTGSGPSGYTF
TRBV18	-	TRBJ1-6	14	once	TGTGCCAGCGCACCCAACAGGGATAATTCACCCCTCCACTTT	CASAPNRDNSPLHF
TRBV11-1	TRBD1	TRBJ1-2	13	once	TGTGCCAGCAGCCGACAGGGGGGGGCTGGCTACACCTTC	CASSRQGGAGYTF
TRBV23-1	-	TRBJ1-5	18	few	TGCGCCAGCAGGTGTGGGACTCCGGCTCGATATAGCAATCAGCCCCAGCATTTT	CASRCGTPARYSNQPQHF
TRBV6-1	TRBD2	TRBJ2-1	16	-	TGTGCCAGCAGTGAAAGTGTGGGACTAGTATACAATGAGCAGTTCTTC	CASSESVGLVYNEQFF
TRBV2	-	TRBJ1-4	15	-	TGTGCCAGCAGTGAAGCCCAGGGTAGTGGTGAAAAACTGTTTTTT	CASSEAQGSGEKLFF
TRBV21-1	-	TRBJ1-5	14	-	TGTGCCAGCAGCATACACAGGGCGGGTCAGCCCCAGCATTTT	CASSIHRAGQPQHF
TRBV2	-	TRBJ1-6	15	-	TGTGCCAGCAGTGCCGTGGCAGACTATAATTCACCCCTCCACTTT	CASSAVADYNSPLHF
TRBV19	-	TRBJ2-4	13	once	TGTGCCAGTAGTGATATCTTACAAAGCGTTCAGTACTTC	CASSDILQSVQYF
TRBV27	-	TRBJ1-1	14	once	TGTGCCAGCAGTAACGGACAATTGAACACTGAAGCTTTCTTT	CASSNGQLNTEAFF
TRBV29-1	TRBD2	TRBJ2-7	14	-	TGCAGCGCCGACAGCGGGGGGAACTCCTACGAGCAGTACTTC	CSADSGGNSYEQYF
TRBV5-4	TRBD1	TRBJ1-1	14	few	TGTGCCAGCAGCTTGGACAGGGGAATCACTGAAGCTTTCTTT	CASSLDRGITEAFF
TRBV6-2/TRBV6-3	TRBD1	TRBJ1-4	15	-	TGTGCCAGCAGTCAACCGGGACAGGGCGAGGAAAAACTGTTTTTT	CASSQPGQGEEKLFF
TRBV21-1	-	TRBJ2-7	15	few	TGTGCCAGCAGCTTGCCCAGGGGAACCACCTACGAGCAGTACTTC	CASSLPRGTTYEQYF
TRBV18	TRBD2	TRBJ2-7	15	-	TGTGCCAGCTCACCCTCGACTAGCGGGAAATACGAGCAGTACTTC	CASSPSTSGKYEQYF